Listed below are T cell receptor beta chains from one sample, sequenced in a study of blood T cell repertoires in COVID-19. The table came from immunoSEQ multiplex PCR; TCRdb's copy has only in-frame clones and leaves some out. Of just over 250,000 clones listed, about 89% are singletons. The source material was peripheral blood. The receptor source for this set is a woman between 50 and 59 years old with acute or convalescent COVID-19. Both conserved end residues are part of each CDR3. D genes are given only for firm matches. The size entry is marked missing in some rows and otherwise reads once, few, many or a size class.

J gene | V gene | D gene | clone size | CDR3 protein | CDR3 DNA
TRBJ2-5 | TRBV4-2 | TRBD2 | once | CASSQGSQLAGGGETQYF | TGTGCCAGCAGCCAAGGAAGCCAACTAGCGGGAGGAGGAGAGACCCAGTACTTC
TRBJ1-1 | TRBV4-1 | - | - | CASSQDGRAGTEAFF | TGCGCCAGCAGCCAAGATGGCAGGGCGGGGACTGAAGCTTTCTTT
TRBJ2-1 | TRBV30 | - | few | CAWSVGGGREQFF | TGTGCCTGGAGTGTCGGAGGGGGCCGTGAGCAGTTCTTC
TRBJ2-7 | TRBV6-5 | - | - | CASSYSGSGGDREQYF | TGTGCCAGCAGTTACTCTGGCAGTGGGGGGGACAGGGAGCAGTACTTC
TRBJ1-1 | TRBV19 | - | once | CASVSRALNTEAFF | TGTGCGTCCGTTAGCAGAGCCCTGAACACTGAAGCTTTCTTT
TRBJ1-2 | TRBV3-1/TRBV3-2 | - | - | CASSQDVTVNYGYTF | TGTGCCAGCAGCCAAGATGTGACAGTAAACTATGGCTACACCTTC
TRBJ2-5 | TRBV9 | - | - | CASSVVPPRATMWTQYF | TGTGCCAGCAGCGTAGTTCCCCCCCGCGCGACTATGTGGACCCAGTACTTC
TRBJ2-2 | TRBV5-1 | - | - | CASSYQANTGELFF | TGCGCCAGCAGCTACCAGGCGAACACCGGGGAGCTGTTTTTT
TRBJ2-1 | TRBV7-9 | - | - | CASSLAGGDEQFF | TGTGCCAGCAGCTTGGCTGGAGGCGATGAGCAGTTCTTC
TRBJ1-3 | TRBV4-3 | TRBD1 | - | CASSQDVKGAHSGNTIYF | TGCGCCAGCAGCCAAGATGTGAAGGGGGCCCACTCTGGAAACACCATATATTTT
TRBJ1-2 | TRBV5-6 | - | - | CASSLVDTNYGYTF | TGTGCCAGCAGCTTGGTGGACACCAACTATGGCTACACCTTC
TRBJ2-1 | TRBV11-2 | - | - | CASSLGQGQRGHEQFF | TGTGCCAGCAGCTTAGGGCAGGGTCAGCGTGGCCATGAGCAGTTCTTC
TRBJ2-2 | TRBV7-9 | TRBD2 | - | CASSVKGLEDAGELFF | TGTGCCAGCAGCGTTAAGGGACTAGAAGACGCCGGGGAGCTGTTTTTT
TRBJ2-2 | TRBV7-3 | - | - | CASSLLGAGGPGELFF | TGTGCCAGCAGCTTACTCGGGGCAGGGGGGCCCGGGGAGCTGTTTTTT